This T cell receptor beta chain was identified in a study of blood T cell repertoires in COVID-19 (TCRdb year 2020). Background for the entire study: Samples from collaborators originated in the United States, Italy and Spain and spanned both the acute and convalescent phases of COVID-19. The prospective study material was composed of cDNA or gDNA derived from T cells, B-cell-depleted T cells, or PBMCs. Subjects who had been exposed to COVID-19, were actively infected with it, or had recovered from it provided the deeply sampled blood TCRbeta repertoires that made up the dataset. The repertoires were released in a freely available public database intended as a resource for research on the immune response to SARS-CoV-2. Samples came from the ongoing ImmuneRACE study (first 160 participants) plus 1,254 subjects from 6 global collaborators. The sample metadata nearly always contained a de-identified subject ID, COVID-19 status, age in years and sex. Where available, HLA class I and class II types were taken from metadata supplied by the sample provider and were not determined by assay-based typing. Overall study outcomes, separate from this receptor: Clinical and demographic metadata were provided uncurated, with the amount varying by source and participant.

TCRbeta CDR3 regions were amplified from genomic DNA by means of the immunoSEQ Assay, a bias-controlled multiplex PCR. Regarding the original processing steps: The number of nucleated cells in each sample was estimated by amplification of reference gene primers within the assay. To quantify the absolute abundance of each unique TCRbeta CDR3 rearrangement, sequence reads were collapsed and filtered. For each sample, productive Simpson clonality was calculated as the square root of Simpson's diversity index over productive rearrangements. This is the immuneACCESS table as TCRdb keeps it, with only in-frame sequences that have V and J called. A part of the clones is gone; compared with another copy, unresolved V genes explain less than half, and the rest is unexplained. Clonal size and the V and J genes are those of that table, whereas D and trimming came from the DNA. This sample is represented by 110,000 or so clones; 70% to 90% of them were singletons. Clones ranked in the top ten supply 7.5% to 9.5% of the sample.

A second Seattle source provided samples from volunteer blood donors who had recovered from COVID-19. The collaborating institutions used their own protocols to collect whole blood in K2EDTA tubes. For TCRbeta analysis, collaborator samples were shipped as frozen whole blood, as isolated PBMCs, or as DNA extracted from either sample type. From the cysteine through the phenylalanine, the CDR3 covers 17 amino acids. Only CDR3 DNA is held: 51 bases, read in frame from base 1. CDR1 and CDR2 are drawn from the germline V gene (reference sequence): GTSNPN, SVGIG. At the junction V is shortened by 3 bases and J by 3 bases, with 23 bases in between. A remark on this clone: What this receptor recognizes is not known. No much larger clone is present one base from it, and per-base qualities are unavailable.

Recombination linked TRBV30 to TRBJ1-2; the D gene is perhaps TRBD1, from 6 matching bases. The sample taken for sequencing was peripheral blood. The TCR comes from a woman in her seventies who had recovered from COVID-19. The CDR3 loop reads CAWRHPATGPPYYGYTF. The sequenced DNA: TGTGCCTGGAGGCACCCGGCCACAGGGCCTCCCTACTATGGCTACACCTTC. Extended through the reference TRBV30 and TRBJ1-2 proteins, this CDR3 yields the full variable domain: SQTIHQWPATLVQPVGSPLSLECTVEGTSNPNLYWYRQAAGRGLQLLFYSVGIGQISSEVPQNLSASRPQDRQFILSSKKLLLSDSGFYLCAWRHPATGPPYYGYTFGSGTRLTVV.